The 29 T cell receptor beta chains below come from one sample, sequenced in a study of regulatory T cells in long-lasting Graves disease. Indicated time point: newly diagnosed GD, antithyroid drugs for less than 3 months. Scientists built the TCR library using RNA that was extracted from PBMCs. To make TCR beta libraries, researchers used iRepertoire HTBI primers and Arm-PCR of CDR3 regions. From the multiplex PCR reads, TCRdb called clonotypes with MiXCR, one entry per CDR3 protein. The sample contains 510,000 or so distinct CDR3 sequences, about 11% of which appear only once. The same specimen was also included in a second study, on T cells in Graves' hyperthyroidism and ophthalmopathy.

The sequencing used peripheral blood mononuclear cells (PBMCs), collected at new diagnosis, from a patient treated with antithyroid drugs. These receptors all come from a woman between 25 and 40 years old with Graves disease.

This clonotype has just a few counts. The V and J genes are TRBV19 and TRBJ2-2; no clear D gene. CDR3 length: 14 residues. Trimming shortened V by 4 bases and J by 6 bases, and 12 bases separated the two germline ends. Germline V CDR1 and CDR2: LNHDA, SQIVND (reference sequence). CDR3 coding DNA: TGTGCCAGTAGTAAAAGACCCGGCCCCGGGGAGCTGTTTTTT. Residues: CASSKRPGPGELFF.

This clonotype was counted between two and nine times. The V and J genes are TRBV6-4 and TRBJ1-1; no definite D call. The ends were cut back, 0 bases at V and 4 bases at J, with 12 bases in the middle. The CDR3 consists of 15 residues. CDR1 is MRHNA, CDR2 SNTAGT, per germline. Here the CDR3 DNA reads TGTGCCAGCAGTGACTCGAGTTCCGGGAGCACTGAAGCTTTCTTT. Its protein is CASSDSSSGSTEAFF.

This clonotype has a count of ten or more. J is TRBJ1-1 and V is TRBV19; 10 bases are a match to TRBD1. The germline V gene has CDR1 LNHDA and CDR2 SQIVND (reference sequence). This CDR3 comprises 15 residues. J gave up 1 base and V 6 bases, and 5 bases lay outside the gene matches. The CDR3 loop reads CASRRQGARNTEAFF. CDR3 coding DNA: TGTGCCAGTAGAAGACAGGGGGCGCGGAACACTGAAGCTTTCTTT.

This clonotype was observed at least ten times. CDR3 DNA: TGTGCCAGCAGTTTAATGGGGGGTGCTAATGAAAAACTGTTTTTT. It translates to CASSLMGGANEKLFF. The V and J genes are TRBV28 and TRBJ1-4, with D perhaps TRBD1 (5 bases). The CDR3 consists of 15 residues. V dropped 2 bases and J dropped 3 bases, with 10 bases sitting between them. Germline lookup yields CDR1 MDHEN and CDR2 SYDVKM.

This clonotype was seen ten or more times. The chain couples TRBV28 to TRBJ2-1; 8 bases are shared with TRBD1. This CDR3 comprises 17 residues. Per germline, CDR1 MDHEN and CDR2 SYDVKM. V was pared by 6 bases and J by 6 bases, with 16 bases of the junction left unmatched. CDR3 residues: CASSSPGGQGAFNEQFF. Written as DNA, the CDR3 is TGTGCCAGCAGCTCCCCCGGAGGACAGGGCGCCTTCAATGAGCAGTTCTTC.

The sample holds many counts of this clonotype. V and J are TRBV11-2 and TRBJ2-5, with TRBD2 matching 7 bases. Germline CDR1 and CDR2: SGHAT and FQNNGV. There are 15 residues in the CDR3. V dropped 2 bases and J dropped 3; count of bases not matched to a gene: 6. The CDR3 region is CASSLWLAAKETQYF. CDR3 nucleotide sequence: TGTGCCAGCAGCTTATGGCTAGCGGCCAAAGAGACCCAGTACTTC.

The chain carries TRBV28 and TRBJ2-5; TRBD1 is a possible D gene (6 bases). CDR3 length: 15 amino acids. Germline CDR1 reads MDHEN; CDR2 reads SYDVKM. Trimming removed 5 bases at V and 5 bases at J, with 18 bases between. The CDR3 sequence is CASSPSGQPAETQYF. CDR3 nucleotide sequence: TGTGCCAGCAGTCCCTCCGGACAGCCCGCGGAGACCCAGTACTTC.

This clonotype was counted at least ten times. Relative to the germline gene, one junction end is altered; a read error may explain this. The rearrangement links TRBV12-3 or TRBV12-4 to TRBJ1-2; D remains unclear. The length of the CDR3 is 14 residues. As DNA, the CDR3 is TGCGCCAGCAGCCAGCGGACGGGTAACTATGGCTACACCTTC. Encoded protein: CASSQRTGNYGYTF.

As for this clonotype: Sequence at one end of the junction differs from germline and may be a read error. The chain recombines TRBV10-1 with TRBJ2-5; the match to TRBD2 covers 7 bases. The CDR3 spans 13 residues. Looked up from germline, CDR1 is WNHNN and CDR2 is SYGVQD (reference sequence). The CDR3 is CVSSVREQETQYF. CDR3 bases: TGCGTCAGCAGTGTGCGGGAGCAAGAGACCCAGTACTTC.

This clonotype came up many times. CDR3 nucleotide sequence: TGTGCCAGCAGCGTAGCCGGGTTTACCGCGAACACCGGGGAGCTGTTTTTT. Protein product: CASSVAGFTANTGELFF. V and J are TRBV9 and TRBJ2-2; D is undetermined. The ends were cut back, 0 bases at V and 0 bases at J, with 12 bases in the middle. CDR1 is SGDLS and CDR2 is YYNGEE in the germline V gene. The CDR3 sequence is 17 residues long.

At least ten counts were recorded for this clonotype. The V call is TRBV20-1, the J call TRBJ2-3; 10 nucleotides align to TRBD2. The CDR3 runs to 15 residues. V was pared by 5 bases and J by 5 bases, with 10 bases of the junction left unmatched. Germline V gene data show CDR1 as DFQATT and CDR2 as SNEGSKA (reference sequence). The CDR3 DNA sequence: TGCAGTGCTCCCCTGCTAGCGGGGGCTAGAGATACGCAGTATTTT. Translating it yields CSAPLLAGARDTQYF.

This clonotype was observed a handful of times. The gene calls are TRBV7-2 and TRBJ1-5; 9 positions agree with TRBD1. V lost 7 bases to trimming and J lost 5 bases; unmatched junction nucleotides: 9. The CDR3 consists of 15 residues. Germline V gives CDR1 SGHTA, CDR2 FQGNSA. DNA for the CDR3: TGTGCCAGCACCCAATCCGACAGGGGGTATCAGCCCCAGCATTTT. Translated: CASTQSDRGYQPQHF.

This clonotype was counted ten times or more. CDR3 region: CATDPGLKNYGYTF. CDR3 DNA: TGTGCCACCGACCCGGGACTGAAGAACTATGGCTACACCTTC. The chain couples TRBV2 to TRBJ1-2; a possible D gene is TRBD1 (5 bases). The germline V gene has CDR1 SNHLY and CDR2 FYNNEI. V was pared by 10 bases and J by 2 bases, with 17 bases between. CDR3 length: 14 amino acids.

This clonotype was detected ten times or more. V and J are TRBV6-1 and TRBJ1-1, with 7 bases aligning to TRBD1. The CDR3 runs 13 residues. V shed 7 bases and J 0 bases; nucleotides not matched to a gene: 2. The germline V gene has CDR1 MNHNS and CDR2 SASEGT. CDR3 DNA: TGTGCCAGCAAGGGACAGCTGAACACTGAAGCTTTCTTT. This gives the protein CASKGQLNTEAFF.

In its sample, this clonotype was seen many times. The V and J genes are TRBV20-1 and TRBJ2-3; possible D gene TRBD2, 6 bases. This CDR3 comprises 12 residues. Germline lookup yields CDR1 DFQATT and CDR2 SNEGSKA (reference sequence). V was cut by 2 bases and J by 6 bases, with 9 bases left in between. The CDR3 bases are TGCAGTGCTAGACCCCTAGCGGATACGCAGTATTTT. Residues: CSARPLADTQYF.

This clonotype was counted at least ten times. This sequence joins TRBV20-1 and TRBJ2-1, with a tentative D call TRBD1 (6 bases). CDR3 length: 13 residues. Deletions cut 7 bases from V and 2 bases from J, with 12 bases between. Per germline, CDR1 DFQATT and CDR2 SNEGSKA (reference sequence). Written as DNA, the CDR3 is TGCAGTGGGACAGCGGACCCCTACAATGAGCAGTTCTTC. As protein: CSGTADPYNEQFF.

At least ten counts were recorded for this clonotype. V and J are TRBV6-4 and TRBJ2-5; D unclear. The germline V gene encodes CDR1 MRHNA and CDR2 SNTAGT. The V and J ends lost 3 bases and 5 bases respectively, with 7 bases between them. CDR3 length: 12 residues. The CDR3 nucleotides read TGTGCCAGCAGTGAAAGTGGGGAGACCCAGTACTTC. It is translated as CASSESGETQYF.

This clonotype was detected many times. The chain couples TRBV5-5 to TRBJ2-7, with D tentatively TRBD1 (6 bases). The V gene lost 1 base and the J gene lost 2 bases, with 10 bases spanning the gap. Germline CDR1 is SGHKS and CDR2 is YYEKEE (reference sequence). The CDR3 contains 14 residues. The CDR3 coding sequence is TGTGCCAGCAGCTTGCGGGACATGGCCTACGAGCAGTACTTC. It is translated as CASSLRDMAYEQYF. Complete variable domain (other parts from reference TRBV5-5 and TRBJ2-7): DAGVTQSPTHLIKTRGQQVTLRCSPISGHKSVSWYQQVLGQGPQFIFQYYEKEERGRGNFPDRFSARQFPNYSSELNVNALLLGDSALYLCASSLRDMAYEQYFGPGTRLTVT.

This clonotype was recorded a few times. The CDR3 loop is CASSSPPGRVEQFF. CDR3 nucleotide sequence: TGTGCCAGCAGTTCCCCCCCAGGACGTGTTGAGCAGTTCTTC. The rearrangement uses TRBV6-5 and TRBJ2-1; D is ambiguous. CDR1 MNHEY and CDR2 SVGAGI come from the germline V gene. The CDR3 consists of 14 residues. Trimming left V 4 bases short and J 9 bases short, with 16 bases between.

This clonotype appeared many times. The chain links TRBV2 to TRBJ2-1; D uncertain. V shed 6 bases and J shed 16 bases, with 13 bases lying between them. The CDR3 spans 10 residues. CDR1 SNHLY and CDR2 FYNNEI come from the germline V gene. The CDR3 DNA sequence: TGTGCCAGCAGGCTCGTGGTAGAATTCTTC. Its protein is CASRLVVEFF.

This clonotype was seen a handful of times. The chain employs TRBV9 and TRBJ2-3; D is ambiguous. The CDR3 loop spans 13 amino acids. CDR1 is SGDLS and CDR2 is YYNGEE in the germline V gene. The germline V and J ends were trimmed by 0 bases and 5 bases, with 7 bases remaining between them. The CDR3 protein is CASSVGSLDTQYF. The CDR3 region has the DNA TGTGCCAGCAGCGTAGGGAGTTTAGATACGCAGTATTTT.

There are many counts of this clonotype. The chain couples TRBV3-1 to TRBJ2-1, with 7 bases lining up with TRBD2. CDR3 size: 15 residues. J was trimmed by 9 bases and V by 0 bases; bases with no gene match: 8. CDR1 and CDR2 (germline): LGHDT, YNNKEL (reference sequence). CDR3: CASSQDPGLVGEQFF. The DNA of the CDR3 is TGTGCCAGCAGCCAAGATCCCGGACTAGTCGGTGAGCAGTTCTTC.

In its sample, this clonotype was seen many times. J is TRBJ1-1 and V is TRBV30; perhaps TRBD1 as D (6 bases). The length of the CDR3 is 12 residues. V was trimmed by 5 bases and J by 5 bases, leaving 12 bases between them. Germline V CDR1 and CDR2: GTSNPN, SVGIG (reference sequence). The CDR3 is CAWGNRATEAFF. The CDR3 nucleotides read TGTGCCTGGGGGAACAGGGCGACTGAAGCTTTCTTT.

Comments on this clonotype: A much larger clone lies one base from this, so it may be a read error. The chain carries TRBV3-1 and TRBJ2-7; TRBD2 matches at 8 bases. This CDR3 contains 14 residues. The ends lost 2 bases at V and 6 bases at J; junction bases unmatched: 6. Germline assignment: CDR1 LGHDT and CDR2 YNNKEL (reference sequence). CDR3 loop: CASSQSGLDGEQYF. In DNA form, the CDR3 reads TGTGCCAGCAGCCAATCGGGACTAGATGGCGAGCAGTACTTC.

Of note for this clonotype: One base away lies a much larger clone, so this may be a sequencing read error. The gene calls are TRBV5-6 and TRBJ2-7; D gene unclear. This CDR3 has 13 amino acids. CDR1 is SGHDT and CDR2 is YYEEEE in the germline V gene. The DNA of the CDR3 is TGTGCCAGCAGCTTGTTCCGGGCCGACGACCAGTACTTC. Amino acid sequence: CASSLFRADDQYF. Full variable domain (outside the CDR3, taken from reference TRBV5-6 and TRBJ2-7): DAGVTQSPTHLIKTRGQQVTLRCSPKSGHDTVSWYQQALGQGPQFIFQYYEEEERQRGNFPDRFSGHQFPNYSSELNVNALLLGDSALYLCASSLFRADDQYFGPGTRLTVT.

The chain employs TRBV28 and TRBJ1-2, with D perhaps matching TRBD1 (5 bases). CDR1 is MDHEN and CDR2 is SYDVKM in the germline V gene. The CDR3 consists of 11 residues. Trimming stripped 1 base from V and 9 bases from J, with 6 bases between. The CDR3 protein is CASSLSGRYTF. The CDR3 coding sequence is TGTGCCAGCAGTTTATCGGGGCGCTACACCTTC.

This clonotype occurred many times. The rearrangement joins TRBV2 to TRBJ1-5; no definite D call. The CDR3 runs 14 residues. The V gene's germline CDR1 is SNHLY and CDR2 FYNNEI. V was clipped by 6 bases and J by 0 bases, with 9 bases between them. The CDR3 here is CASSRQLSNQPQHF. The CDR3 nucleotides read TGTGCCAGCAGCCGGCAGCTTAGCAATCAGCCCCAGCATTTT.

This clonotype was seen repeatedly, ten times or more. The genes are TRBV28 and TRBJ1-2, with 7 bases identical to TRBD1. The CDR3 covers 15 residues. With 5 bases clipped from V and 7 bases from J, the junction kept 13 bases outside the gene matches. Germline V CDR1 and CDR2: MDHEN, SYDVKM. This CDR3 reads CASSTGRGSSGGYTF. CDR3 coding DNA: TGTGCCAGCAGTACTGGCAGGGGGTCCTCTGGTGGCTACACCTTC.

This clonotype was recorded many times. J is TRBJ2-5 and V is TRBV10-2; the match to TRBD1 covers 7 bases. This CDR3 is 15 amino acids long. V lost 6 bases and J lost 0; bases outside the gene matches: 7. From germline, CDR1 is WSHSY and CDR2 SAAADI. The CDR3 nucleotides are TGCGCCAGCAGCCCCACGACAGGGAACCAAGAGACCCAGTACTTC. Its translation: CASSPTTGNQETQYF.